This T cell receptor beta chain was identified during a study of T cells in Graves' hyperthyroidism and ophthalmopathy. RNA transcripts were the template for amplifying TCR beta CDR3 regions. A first-round RT-PCR of the TCR CDR3 used the HTBI primer set. One entry per CDR3 protein results from TCRdb running MiXCR on the multiplex PCR reads. The data hold approximately 400,000 distinct CDR3 sequences, with around a quarter observed a single time. The V gene's germline CDR1 is DFQATT and CDR2 SNEGSKA (reference sequence). Deletions cut 0 bases from V and 0 bases from J, with 20 bases between. This CDR3 has 18 amino acids.

The chain joins TRBV20-1 to TRBJ1-1, with D tentatively TRBD1 (5 bases). The sequenced sample consisted of blood. This receptor was identified in a man aged 50-59 years with Graves' hyperthyroidism. CDR3 bases: TGCAGTGCTAGAGATACTGTGGGTACAGGTACAATGAACACTGAAGCTTTCTTT. As protein: CSARDTVGTGTMNTEAFF.